The rows below give T cell receptor beta chains drawn from one sample of a study of blood T cell repertoires in COVID-19. The protocol was immunoSEQ multiplex PCR, while the TCRdb copy is restricted to in-frame clones and leaves out a portion. The data hold fewer than 95,000 clones, with around 87% observed a single time. Sample: peripheral blood. The receptor source for this set is a male donor with acute or convalescent COVID-19. CDR3s include the opening cysteine and the closing phenylalanine or tryptophan. The D gene is left open where the match is weak. Clone size appears in some rows only: once, few, many, or a class for an expanded clone.

TRBJ1-5 . . TRBV7-3 TGTGCCAGCAGCCCCAGTTTTGGTCAGCCCCAGCATTTT CASSPSFGQPQHF
TRBJ2-2 . TRBD1 TRBV7-8 TGTGCCAGCAGCCCGCCCCATCCCGGGACAGGGAGGGCCGGGGAGCTGTTTTTT CASSPPHPGTGRAGELFF
TRBJ1-4 . TRBD1 TRBV6-5 TGTGCCAGCAGTTACTCAGGGGGCAGAAATGAAAAACTGTTTTTT CASSYSGGRNEKLFF
TRBJ2-3 . TRBD2 TRBV28 TGTGCCAGCGCTCTCGGGACTAGCGACACAGATACGCAGTATTTT CASALGTSDTDTQYF
TRBJ1-5 . TRBD1 TRBV6-1 TGTGCCAGCAGTACCACAGGGGCGGCTCAGCCCCAGCATTTT CASSTTGAAQPQHF
TRBJ2-2 . . TRBV5-1 TGCGCCAGCAGCGTTGGAGAGACCGGGGAGCTGTTTTTT CASSVGETGELFF
TRBJ2-7 . . TRBV4-1 TGCGCCAGCAGCCAAGCCCCAAGCACCTCCTACGAGCAGTACTTC CASSQAPSTSYEQYF
TRBJ2-5 . . TRBV2 TGTGCCAGCAGCGGGGTTAGGGAGACCCAGTACTTC CASSGVRETQYF
TRBJ1-1 . . TRBV9 TGTGCCAGCAGCGTAGCTCCCGAGGTCCCGGGAACTGAAGCTTTCTTT CASSVAPEVPGTEAFF
TRBJ2-2 . . TRBV30 TGTGCCTGGACGGTTTCCAACACCGGGGAGCTGTTTTTT CAWTVSNTGELFF
TRBJ1-5 . TRBD1 TRBV24-1 TGTGCCACCAGGGACAGGGGGTCGGGTCAGCCCCAGCATTTT CATRDRGSGQPQHF
TRBJ2-7 . TRBD2 TRBV7-2 TGTGCCAGCAGCCTGTCTAGCGGGGGGGCGTACGAGCAGTACTTC CASSLSSGGAYEQYF
TRBJ1-1 . . TRBV7-9 TGTGCCAGCAGCCCCGCCGGGACAACGAACACTGAAGCTTTCTTT CASSPAGTTNTEAFF
TRBJ1-1 . . TRBV7-9 TGTGCCAGCAGCCTACAGGGTAACACTGAAGCTTTCTTT CASSLQGNTEAFF
TRBJ1-2 . . TRBV30 TGTGCCTGGAGTCAAGCTACTTTAAACTATGGCTACACCTTC CAWSQATLNYGYTF
TRBJ2-1 . . TRBV6-4 TGTGCCAGCAGTGGCGCCGGGGTCGGTGAGCAGTTCTTC CASSGAGVGEQFF
TRBJ2-7 . TRBD2 TRBV5-5 TGTGCCAGCAGTCCCACCGGGGGGGGAGGCCACGAGCAGTACTTC CASSPTGGGGHEQYF
TRBJ2-7 . . TRBV13 TGTGCCAGCAGCTTTCACGGGGAGCAGTACTTC CASSFHGEQYF
TRBJ2-5 . TRBD1 TRBV5-1 TGCGCCAGCAGCACTGGGACAGAAGAGACCCAGTACTTC CASSTGTEETQYF
TRBJ1-1 few . TRBV19 TGTGCCAGTAGTCTATTATACACTGAAGCTTTCTTT CASSLLYTEAFF
TRBJ2-7 . TRBD1 TRBV15 TGTGCCACCAGCAGGGGACAGACCTCCTACGAGCAGTACTTC CATSRGQTSYEQYF
TRBJ2-3 . TRBD2 TRBV6-1 TGTGCCAGCAGTGCGCTTAGCGGGGGGGCTCAAGGGGTGGCAGATACGCAGTATTTT CASSALSGGAQGVADTQYF
TRBJ2-2 . TRBD2 TRBV3-1/TRBV3-2 TGTGCCAGCAGCCAAGATCCAGCGGGGGGACTCACCGGGGAGCTGTTTTTT CASSQDPAGGLTGELFF
TRBJ1-2 . . TRBV20-1 TGCAGTGCTAGTGAGGCAGGGAGGGGTGGCTACACCTTC CSASEAGRGGYTF
TRBJ2-3 . TRBD1 TRBV9 TGTGCCAGCAGCGTAGAAGGGGGACAGGGCCACACAGATACGCAGTATTTT CASSVEGGQGHTDTQYF
TRBJ1-5 . . TRBV3-1/TRBV3-2 TGTGCCAGCAGCGTCGGGACTGCGGGGGGCAATCAGCCCCAGCATTTT CASSVGTAGGNQPQHF
TRBJ1-2 . . TRBV12-3/TRBV12-4 TGTGCCAGCAGCCAGGGGAACTATGGCTACACCTTC CASSQGNYGYTF
TRBJ2-7 . . TRBV5-1 TGCGCCAGCAGCTTAAGCCCCCCGAACGACGAGCAGTACTTC CASSLSPPNDEQYF
TRBJ1-1 . . TRBV7-7 TGTGCTAGCAGCCCGCTGACAGCTCTCTGGGAAGCTTTCTTT CASSPLTALWEAFF
TRBJ1-6 once . TRBV3-1/TRBV3-2 TGTGCCAGCAGCCAAGAGGGGGAGGTTTCACCCCTCCACTTT CASSQEGEVSPLHF
TRBJ2-7 . . TRBV9 TGTGCCAGCAGCGTAGCTACGGAGGACGAGCAGTACTTC CASSVATEDEQYF
TRBJ1-3 once . TRBV21-1 TGTGCCAGCAGCTACCGGGACAGGGGGCTTGGAAACACCATATATTTT CASSYRDRGLGNTIYF
TRBJ1-2 . TRBD1 TRBV19 TGTGCCAGTAGTATAGCTCGACAGGGTGGGATCTATGGCTACACCTTC CASSIARQGGIYGYTF
TRBJ2-7 . TRBD1 TRBV6-2/TRBV6-3 TGTGCCAGCAGTTGGGCCACGACAGGGGCCGAGCAGTACTTC CASSWATTGAEQYF
TRBJ1-6 . TRBD1 TRBV6-4 TGTGCCAGCAGTGAAACAGGGGCCGAGACGTCACCCCTCCACTTT CASSETGAETSPLHF
TRBJ1-6 few . TRBV28 TGTGCCAGCAGTTTATTGGGGAGTTCCTATAATTCACCCCTCCACTTT CASSLLGSSYNSPLHF
TRBJ1-2 once TRBD1 TRBV5-4 TGTGCCAGCAGCGGGGACAGTGACTATGGCTACACCTTC CASSGDSDYGYTF
TRBJ1-1 . TRBD1 TRBV5-1 TGCGCCAGCAGCAACGGACAGGAGCCGAACACTGAAGCTTTCTTT CASSNGQEPNTEAFF
TRBJ1-1 . TRBD1 TRBV5-1 TGCGCCAGCAGCTTATACGGACAGGGGACTGAAGCTTTCTTT CASSLYGQGTEAFF
TRBJ1-1 . . TRBV6-5 TGTGCCAGCAGTTCCCTCAGGCGCATGAACACTGAAGCTTTCTTT CASSSLRRMNTEAFF
TRBJ2-7 . TRBD1 TRBV6-5 TGTGCCAGCAGTTACTCGAAGAGGGGGCCCTTCTACGAGCAGTACTTC CASSYSKRGPFYEQYF